This T cell receptor (beta chain) was identified in a study of blood T cell repertoires in COVID-19. V trimming: 6 bases; J trimming: 4 bases; junction bases outside the gene matches: 9. This CDR3 has 14 residues. Germline V lookup: CDR1 SQVTM, CDR2 ANQGSEA. The protocol was immunoSEQ multiplex PCR, while the TCRdb copy is restricted to in-frame clones and leaves out a portion. The data contain some 670,000 clones, 80% to 90% of them singletons. The J gene is TRBJ2-1, the V gene TRBV29-1, with 7 bases matching TRBD1. The receptor's source is a woman between 18 and 29 years old with acute or convalescent COVID-19. Specimen: peripheral blood. CDR3 DNA: TGCAGCGTACCTAGGGGGACAGATTACAATGAGCAGTTCTTC. Translation: CSVPRGTDYNEQFF.